This passage covers 14 T cell receptor beta chains from one sample sequenced in a study of lymphopenia after photon versus proton radiotherapy. Repertoires were generated with immunoSEQ multiplex PCR, while TCRdb's copy carries only in-frame clones and drops some. The table shows under 35,000 clones, with approximately 80% occurring only once. Sequencing was performed on peripheral blood, taken from a patient treated with proton-based radiotherapy. These receptors came from a woman in her 70s with pancreatic cancer.

This chain uses TRBV7-8 with TRBJ2-7; D remains ambiguous. CDR1 and CDR2 from the germline V gene are SGHVS and FQNEAQ. This CDR3 has 15 residues. V was shortened by 0 bases and J by 4 bases, with 13 bases between the two germline ends. DNA of the CDR3: TGTGCCAGCAGCTTAGCGGGTTACCCGTCTTACGAGCAGTACTTC. As protein: CASSLAGYPSYEQYF. Filled out from reference TRBV7-8 and TRBJ2-7, the complete variable domain reads GAGVSQSPRYKVAKRGQDVALRCDPISGHVSLFWYQQALGQGPEFLTYFQNEAQLDKSGLPSDRFFAERPEGSVSTLKIQRTQQEDSAVYLCASSLAGYPSYEQYFGPGTRLTVT.

The gene calls are TRBV12-2 and TRBJ1-1; TRBD1, the D gene given by the table, was not confirmed from the DNA. TRBV12-2 is a pseudogene. This CDR3 is built from 13 residues. The CDR3 coding sequence is TGTGCAAGTCGCTTACAGGGAAACACTGAAGCTTTCTTT. This gives the protein CASRLQGNTEAFF.

The count of this clone is one. This sequence joins TRBV12-5 and TRBJ1-2; tentatively, D is TRBD1 (6 bases). V lost 10 bases and J 2 bases, leaving 23 bases between the germline ends. CDR3 length equals 16 residues. Germline lookup yields CDR1 LGHNT and CDR2 FRNRAP. CDR3 DNA: TGTGCTACTCCCTTAGCCGCAGGGGAGTCGAACTATGGCTACACCTTC. Translated: CATPLAAGESNYGYTF.

The CDR3 DNA reads TGTGCCAGCAGCTTAGCGGGGACAGGGGGCTTCACTGAAGCTTTCTTT. It codes for CASSLAGTGGFTEAFF. The chain uses TRBV7-9 and TRBJ1-1; 12 nucleotides align to TRBD1. Germline CDR1 and CDR2: SEHNR and FQNEAQ (reference sequence). The V gene end was trimmed by 0 bases and the J gene end by 4 bases; junction bases not matched to a gene: 3. This CDR3 has 16 amino acids. The full variable domain, completed using reference TRBV7-9 and TRBJ1-1, is DTGVSQNPRHKITKRGQNVTFRCDPISEHNRLYWYRQTLGQGPEFLTYFQNEAQLEKSRLLSDRFSAERPKGSFSTLEIQRTEQGDSAMYLCASSLAGTGGFTEAFFGQGTRLTVV.

J is TRBJ2-7 and V is TRBV13; the D is unclear. The CDR3 extends over 11 amino acids. Germline V CDR1 and CDR2: PRHDT, FYEKMQ (reference sequence). V was trimmed by 0 bases and J by 6 bases, leaving 3 bases between them. CDR3 sequence (DNA): TGTGCCAGCAGCTTAGGCGCCGAGCAGTACTTC. This sequence encodes CASSLGAEQYF.

The genes are TRBV2 and TRBJ1-1, with D perhaps matching TRBD1 (6 bases). The CDR3 runs to 16 residues. The germline gives CDR1 SNHLY, CDR2 FYNNEI. The V end lost 4 bases, the J end lost 0 bases, and 15 bases lay between the germline ends. Here the CDR3 DNA reads TGTGCCAGCAGTGGGACAGCCGGAGGGGTGAACACTGAAGCTTTCTTT. Its protein product is CASSGTAGGVNTEAFF.

The V call is TRBV28, the J call TRBJ2-1; 14 bases agree with TRBD2. V shed 6 bases, J shed 7 bases, and the junction held 5 bases outside the gene matches. Per the germline V gene, CDR1 is MDHEN and CDR2 is SYDVKM. The CDR3 is 15 amino acids. CDR3 amino acids: CASRSGTSGRNEQFF. The CDR3 region has the DNA TGTGCCAGCAGATCCGGGACTAGCGGGAGAAATGAGCAGTTCTTC.

This chain joins TRBV27 and TRBJ2-6, with TRBD1 as a possible D gene (5 bases). The CDR3 is 17 amino acids. Trimming removed 3 bases from V and 0 bases from J, with 12 bases in between. Germline lookup yields CDR1 MNHEY and CDR2 SMNVEV (reference sequence). The CDR3 sequence: CASSLLDSSSGANVLTF. CDR3 nucleotides: TGTGCCAGCAGTTTGCTCGACAGTAGCTCTGGGGCCAACGTCCTGACTTTC.

J is TRBJ1-1 and V is TRBV2; D is possibly TRBD1 (6 bases). The CDR3 length is 13 residues. Germline V gene sequence: CDR1 SNHLY, CDR2 FYNNEI. Trimming removed 7 bases from V and 0 bases from J, with 9 bases in between. CDR3 nucleotides: TGTGCCAGCAAACAGGGTCTGAACACTGAAGCTTTCTTT. It specifies CASKQGLNTEAFF.

This rearrangement joins TRBV5-6 to TRBJ2-5, with 7 bases aligning to TRBD1. Germline CDR1 reads SGHDT; CDR2 reads YYEEEE. J was trimmed by 2 bases and V by 2 bases; bases with no gene match: 3. CDR3 length equals 14 residues. CDR3 DNA sequence: TGTGCCAGCAGCTTAGGACAGGCTCAAGAGACCCAGTACTTC. Its translation: CASSLGQAQETQYF.

V gene TRBV19 combines with J gene TRBJ1-4; 9 nucleotides agree with TRBD1. The CDR3 contains 15 residues. In germline, CDR1 is LNHDA, CDR2 SQIVND (reference sequence). Trimming removed 11 bases from V and 0 bases from J; junction bases left unmatched: 7. The chain's CDR3 is CAAGTGRATNEKLFF. The CDR3 coding sequence is TGTGCCGCCGGGACAGGGCGTGCAACTAATGAAAAACTGTTTTTT.

This rearrangement joins TRBV7-2 to TRBJ2-7; 10 bases are shared with TRBD2. The CDR3 sequence is 15 residues long. Germline V gene data show CDR1 as SGHTA and CDR2 as FQGNSA. With V trimmed by 1 base and J by 7 bases, 7 bases remained unmatched. The CDR3: CASSLEAGGPREQYF. CDR3 nucleotide sequence: TGTGCCAGCAGCTTAGAAGCGGGAGGGCCGAGGGAGCAGTACTTC.

This sequence joins TRBV7-3 and TRBJ2-1; 11 bases fit TRBD2. The CDR3 length is 15 residues. Germline CDR1 is SGHTA and CDR2 is FQGTGA. Losses at the gene ends were 5 bases for V and 4 bases for J; bases not matched to a gene: 4. The CDR3 nucleotides read TGTGCCAGCAGCCCGGGACTAGCGGAGTACAATGAGCAGTTCTTC. Amino acids: CASSPGLAEYNEQFF.

V is TRBV5-4 and J is TRBJ2-2; D not certain. CDR1 and CDR2 (germline): SGHNT, YYREEE (reference sequence). CDR3 length: 11 amino acids. Trimming stripped 7 bases from V and 7 bases from J, with 8 bases between. CDR3 DNA sequence: TGTGCCAGCGATAAGGACGGGGAGCTGTTTTTT. Protein: CASDKDGELFF.